These 26 T cell receptor beta chains were sequenced from one sample in a study of blood T cell repertoires in COVID-19. The method was immunoSEQ multiplex PCR; TCRdb's version includes in-frame clones alone and lacks a portion of them. The sample carries around 330,000 clones, about 89% recorded once. Sequences were obtained from PBMCs or T cells enriched from blood (not recorded which). The receptors come from a woman between 40 and 50 years old who had recovered from COVID-19.

The chain carries TRBV7-2 and TRBJ2-1; the match to TRBD2 covers 7 bases. Germline assignment: CDR1 SGHTA and CDR2 FQGNSA. The CDR3 covers 16 residues. The V segment lost 7 bases and the J segment 1 base; nucleotides outside the gene matches: 10. The CDR3 spells CASNDPGGGSYNEQFF. The CDR3 DNA sequence: TGTGCCAGCAACGACCCCGGCGGGGGTTCCTACAATGAGCAGTTCTTC.

V is TRBV7-9 and J is TRBJ1-1; TRBD1 matches 9 bases. The CDR3 loop spans 13 amino acids. The V gene's germline CDR1 is SEHNR and CDR2 FQNEAQ (reference sequence). J gave up 7 bases and V 8 bases, and 8 bases lay outside the gene matches. This chain's CDR3 is CASAATGGFEAFF. The CDR3 bases are TGTGCCAGCGCGGCTACAGGGGGCTTTGAAGCTTTCTTT.

J is TRBJ1-2 and V is TRBV28, with 8 bases identical to TRBD1. The germline gives CDR1 MDHEN, CDR2 SYDVKM. V lost 5 bases, J lost 4 bases, and 3 bases stayed unmatched. This CDR3 has 13 residues. CDR3 sequence reads: CASSLQGGYGYTF. CDR3 sequence (DNA): TGTGCCAGCAGTCTACAGGGGGGCTATGGCTACACCTTC.

This chain links TRBV7-2 with TRBJ1-4, with a tentative D call TRBD1 (6 bases). Germline V gives CDR1 SGHTA, CDR2 FQGNSA. The CDR3 totals 15 residues. With 1 base removed from V and 7 bases from J, the gap between germline ends came to 13 bases. The CDR3 coding sequence is TGTGCCAGCAGCTTAGACAGGGCCCCCAGTGAAAAACTGTTTTTT. Amino acids: CASSLDRAPSEKLFF.

J is TRBJ1-1 and V is TRBV21-1; whether TRBD1, the table's D call, matches the DNA was not checked. TRBV21-1 is an annotated pseudogene. This CDR3 has 17 amino acids. CDR3 in amino acids: CASSLPRQLGRNTEAFF. The CDR3 DNA reads as TGTGCCAGCAGCCTACCTCGACAGCTAGGTCGGAACACTGAAGCTTTCTTT.

This chain uses TRBV29-1 with TRBJ2-3; 8 positions match TRBD1. Germline CDR1 reads SQVTM; CDR2 reads ANQGSEA. V shed 2 bases, J shed 1 base, and the junction held 2 bases outside the gene matches. The CDR3 is made up of 14 amino acids. The CDR3 nucleotides are TGCAGCGTTGAACAGGGGGCCGGCACAGATACGCAGTATTTT. The encoded protein is CSVEQGAGTDTQYF.

The CDR3 sequence: CASSLYDSALFYGYTF. The CDR3 coding sequence is TGTGCCAGCAGCTTGTACGACAGCGCCCTCTTCTATGGCTACACCTTC. This chain links TRBV7-9 with TRBJ1-2; maybe TRBD1 (5 bases). From germline, CDR1 is SEHNR and CDR2 FQNEAQ (reference sequence). The CDR3 loop spans 16 amino acids. V lost 3 bases and J lost 4, with 18 bases in between.

The chain carries TRBV3-1 (or the pseudogene TRBV3-2) and TRBJ1-1, with D possibly matching TRBD1 (5 bases). Germline V gives CDR1 LGHDT, CDR2 YNNKEL (reference sequence). The CDR3 totals 19 residues. The V end lost 1 base, the J end lost 0 bases, and 21 bases lay between the germline ends. CDR3 loop: CASSQAGTGPKPMNTEAFF. The DNA of the CDR3 is TGTGCCAGCAGCCAAGCCGGAACAGGACCGAAACCGATGAACACTGAAGCTTTCTTT.

The chain links TRBV24-1 to TRBJ2-2; 9 bases agree with TRBD1. Trimming took 0 bases from V and 9 from J; bases not matched to a gene: 7. Germline V lookup: CDR1 KGHDR, CDR2 SFDVKD. CDR3 length: 16 residues. CDR3 sequence reads: CATSDLQTGGGRELFF. For the CDR3, the DNA is TGTGCCACCAGTGATTTGCAAACAGGGGGCGGCCGGGAGCTGTTTTTT.

The chain is built from TRBV15 and TRBJ1-5; 7 bases agree with TRBD1. The germline gives CDR1 LNHNV, CDR2 YYDKDF (reference sequence). The CDR3 sequence is 16 residues long. After removal of 0 bases from V and 7 bases from J, the junction contained 9 bases not matched to a gene. CDR3 loop: CATSRDGDSSWQPQHF. The CDR3 region has the DNA TGTGCCACCAGCAGAGATGGGGACAGCTCTTGGCAGCCCCAGCATTTT.

V is TRBV27 and J is TRBJ2-7; TRBD1 might be the D (5 bases). The germline V and J ends were trimmed by 5 bases and 2 bases, with 10 bases remaining between them. Germline V gene sequence: CDR1 MNHEY, CDR2 SMNVEV (reference sequence). The CDR3 spans 13 residues. The CDR3 nucleotides are TGTGCCAGCAGTCCCGCCAGGGCCTACGAGCAGTACTTC. Residues: CASSPARAYEQYF.

This sequence joins TRBV19 and TRBJ2-1; 7 positions match TRBD2. V lost 7 bases to trimming and J lost 6 bases; unmatched junction nucleotides: 9. This CDR3 spans 14 amino acids. The germline gives CDR1 LNHDA, CDR2 SQIVND (reference sequence). CDR3 DNA: TGTGCCAGTATCCAGCGGGGCTCCCCCAATGAGCAGTTCTTC. Protein sequence: CASIQRGSPNEQFF.

The chain links TRBV19 to TRBJ1-6; TRBD1 aligns across 9 bases. Germline lookup yields CDR1 LNHDA and CDR2 SQIVND (reference sequence). Trimming removed 5 bases from V and 6 bases from J; junction bases left unmatched: 5. CDR3 size: 15 residues. The CDR3 is CASSAEDRGNSPLHF. The CDR3 region has the DNA TGTGCCAGTAGTGCCGAGGACAGGGGTAATTCACCCCTCCACTTT.

V usage is TRBV11-2 and J usage is TRBJ2-1; possible D gene TRBD2, 6 bases. The CDR3 totals 16 residues. The germline V gene has CDR1 SGHAT and CDR2 FQNNGV. V lost 2 bases to trimming and J lost 1 base, with 12 bases between them. The CDR3 region has the DNA TGTGCCAGCAGCTTACACGTGGGAGGATCCTACAATGAGCAGTTCTTC. This codes for CASSLHVGGSYNEQFF.

J is TRBJ2-5 and V is TRBV7-9; the match to TRBD2 covers 9 bases. The junction had 8 bases not matched to a gene; V was cut back by 3 bases and J by 6 bases. The V gene's germline CDR1 is SEHNR and CDR2 FQNEAQ (reference sequence). This CDR3 is built from 15 residues. The CDR3 region is CASSFLAGAAQTQYF. The CDR3 DNA follows: TGTGCCAGCAGCTTCTTAGCGGGAGCAGCACAGACCCAGTACTTC.

The chain recombines TRBV2 with TRBJ2-5; TRBD2 aligns across 10 bases. Looked up from germline, CDR1 is SNHLY and CDR2 is FYNNEI. The trim removed 0 bases at V and 3 bases at J, leaving 4 bases unmatched. The CDR3 is 16 amino acids. CDR3 protein: CASSEAASGREETQYF. The CDR3 DNA reads as TGTGCCAGCAGTGAAGCTGCTAGCGGGAGAGAAGAGACCCAGTACTTC.

The V gene is TRBV7-9, the J gene TRBJ2-1, with TRBD1 as a possible D gene (6 bases). V lost 3 bases to trimming and J lost 2 bases, with 17 bases between them. The CDR3 length is 17 residues. Germline V gene lookup returns CDR1 SEHNR and CDR2 FQNEAQ (reference sequence). The CDR3 bases are TGTGCCAGCAGCTTTTCTGCCATCGAGGGGGCCTACAATGAGCAGTTCTTC. Its translation: CASSFSAIEGAYNEQFF. Variable domain in full (rest from reference TRBV7-9 and TRBJ2-1): DTGVSQNPRHKITKRGQNVTFRCDPISEHNRLYWYRQTLGQGPEFLTYFQNEAQLEKSRLLSDRFSAERPKGSFSTLEIQRTEQGDSAMYLCASSFSAIEGAYNEQFFGPGTRLTVL.

The chain couples TRBV5-1 to TRBJ1-1; 7 positions match TRBD1. Germline V gives CDR1 SGHRS, CDR2 YFSETQ. V dropped 4 bases and J dropped 2; count of bases not matched to a gene: 5. CDR3 size: 14 residues. For the CDR3, the DNA is TGCGCCAGCAGCGTGGACAGGAGAAACACTGAAGCTTTCTTT. Protein sequence: CASSVDRRNTEAFF.

The gene calls are TRBV29-1 and TRBJ2-1; possibly TRBD1 for D (5 bases). CDR3 length equals 15 residues. Germline V gene data show CDR1 as SQVTM and CDR2 as ANQGSEA. V dropped 1 base and J dropped 8 bases, with 18 bases sitting between them. DNA of the CDR3: TGCAGCGTTGAAGCTGGGGCCCCGAGCACGGATGAGCAGTTCTTC. Its protein product is CSVEAGAPSTDEQFF.

The chain recombines TRBV19 with TRBJ2-2; D is uncertain. The germline V gene encodes CDR1 LNHDA and CDR2 SQIVND (reference sequence). This CDR3 region has 16 residues. Trimming took off 1 base at V and 5 bases at J, with 14 bases between the two ends. The CDR3 region is CASSIVVALRTGELFF. CDR3 nucleotide sequence: TGTGCCAGTAGTATAGTCGTTGCCTTGCGGACCGGGGAGCTGTTTTTT.

This chain connects TRBV5-4 to TRBJ1-1, with no clear D. Germline loops: CDR1 SGHNT, CDR2 YYREEE (reference sequence). V was trimmed by 5 bases and J by 6 bases, leaving 14 bases between them. CDR3 length: 13 residues. CDR3 bases: TGTGCCAGCAGTACGGGAGGGATGGCTGAAGCTTTCTTT. Its translation is CASSTGGMAEAFF.

V and J are TRBV6-6 and TRBJ2-1; D call uncertain. This CDR3 comprises 15 residues. Germline V gives CDR1 MNHNY, CDR2 SVGAGI (reference sequence). V was cut by 2 bases and J by 0 bases, with 8 bases left in between. Here the CDR3 DNA reads TGTGCCAGCAGTTACGAAACAGACTCCTACAATGAGCAGTTCTTC. The encoded protein is CASSYETDSYNEQFF.

This chain links TRBV12-3 or TRBV12-4 with TRBJ1-2; TRBD1 aligns across 8 bases. The J segment lost 3 bases and the V segment lost 4 bases, leaving 1 base of the junction unmatched. The CDR3 is 13 amino acids. The CDR3 loop reads CASSSGGYYGYTF. CDR3 in DNA: TGTGCCAGCAGTTCAGGGGGCTACTATGGCTACACCTTC.

This chain links TRBV7-6 with TRBJ1-4; 9 bases match TRBD1. CDR1 is SGHVS, CDR2 FNYEAQ, per germline. The CDR3 runs 16 residues. V lost 2 bases and J lost 8; bases outside the gene matches: 9. The CDR3 DNA follows: TGTGCCAGCAGCTTAATCGCGGGACAGGGAGGCGAAAAACTGTTTTTT. Amino acid sequence: CASSLIAGQGGEKLFF.

J is TRBJ2-6 and V is TRBV14; TRBD1 agrees at 7 bases. V gave up 4 bases and J gave up 4 bases; unmatched junction bases: 10. The germline gives CDR1 SGHDN, CDR2 FVKESK. The CDR3 runs 17 residues. The chain's CDR3 is CASSPRTGFSGANVLTF. DNA of the CDR3: TGTGCCAGCAGCCCCCGGACAGGCTTCTCCGGGGCCAACGTCCTGACTTTC.

The chain uses TRBV29-1 and TRBJ1-2, with 7 positions matching TRBD1. Germline CDR1 is SQVTM and CDR2 is ANQGSEA. The CDR3 contains 13 residues. The V gene end was trimmed by 4 bases and the J gene end by 7 bases; junction bases not matched to a gene: 9. The CDR3 nucleotides read TGCAGCGTTGCCTTAGACAGGGCCTCTGGCTACACCTTC. Protein sequence: CSVALDRASGYTF. Full variable domain (remainder filled in from reference TRBV29-1 and TRBJ1-2): SAVISQKPSRDICQRGTSLTIQCQVDSQVTMMFWYRQQPGQSLTLIATANQGSEATYESGFVIDKFPISRPNLTFSTLTVSNMSPEDSSIYLCSVALDRASGYTFGSGTRLTVV.